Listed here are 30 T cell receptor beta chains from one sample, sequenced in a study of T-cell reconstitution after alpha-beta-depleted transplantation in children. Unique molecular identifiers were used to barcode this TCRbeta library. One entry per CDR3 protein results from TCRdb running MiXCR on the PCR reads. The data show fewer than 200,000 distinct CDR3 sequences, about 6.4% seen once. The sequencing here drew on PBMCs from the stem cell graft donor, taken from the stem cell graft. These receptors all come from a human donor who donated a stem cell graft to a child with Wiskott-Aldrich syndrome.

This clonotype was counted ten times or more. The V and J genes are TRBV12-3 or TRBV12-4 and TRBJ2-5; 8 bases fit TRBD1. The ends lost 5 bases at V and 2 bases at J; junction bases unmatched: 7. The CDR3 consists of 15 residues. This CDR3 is CASSAGQVLQETQYF. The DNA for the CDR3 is TGTGCCAGCAGTGCGGGACAGGTCCTTCAAGAGACCCAGTACTTC.

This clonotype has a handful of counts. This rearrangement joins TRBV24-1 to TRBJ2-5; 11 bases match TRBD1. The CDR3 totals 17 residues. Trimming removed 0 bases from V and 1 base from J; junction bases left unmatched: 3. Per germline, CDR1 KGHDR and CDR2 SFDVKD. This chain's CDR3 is CATSDLRDRGSQETQYF. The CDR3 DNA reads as TGTGCCACCAGTGATTTGCGGGACAGGGGGTCCCAAGAGACCCAGTACTTC.

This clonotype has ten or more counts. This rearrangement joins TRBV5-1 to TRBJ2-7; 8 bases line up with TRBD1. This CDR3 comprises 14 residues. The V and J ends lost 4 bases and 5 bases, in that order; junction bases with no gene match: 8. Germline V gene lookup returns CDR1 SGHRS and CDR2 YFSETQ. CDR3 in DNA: TGCGCCAGCAGCCGTGGACAGGGCGGGGACGAGCAGTACTTC. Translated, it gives CASSRGQGGDEQYF.

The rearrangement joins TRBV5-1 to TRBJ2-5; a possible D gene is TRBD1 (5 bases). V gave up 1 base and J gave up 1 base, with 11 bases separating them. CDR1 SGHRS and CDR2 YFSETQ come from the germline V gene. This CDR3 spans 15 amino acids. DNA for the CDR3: TGCGCCAGCAGCTTGTCAGGGCGAAGCCAAGAGACCCAGTACTTC. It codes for CASSLSGRSQETQYF.

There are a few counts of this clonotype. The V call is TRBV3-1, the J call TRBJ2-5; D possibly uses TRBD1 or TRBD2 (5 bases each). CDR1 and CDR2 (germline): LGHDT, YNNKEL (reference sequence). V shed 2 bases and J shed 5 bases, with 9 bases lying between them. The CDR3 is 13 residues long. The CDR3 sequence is CASSQRGLETQYF. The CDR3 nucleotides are TGTGCCAGCAGCCAACGGGGCTTGGAGACCCAGTACTTC.

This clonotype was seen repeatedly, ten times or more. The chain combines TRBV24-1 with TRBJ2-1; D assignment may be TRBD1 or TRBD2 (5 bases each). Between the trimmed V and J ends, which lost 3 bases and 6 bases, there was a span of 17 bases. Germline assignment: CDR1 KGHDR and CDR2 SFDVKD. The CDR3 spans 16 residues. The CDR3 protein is CATSDPRRGDGNEQFF. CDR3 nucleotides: TGTGCCACCAGTGATCCGCGTAGAGGGGACGGCAATGAGCAGTTCTTC.

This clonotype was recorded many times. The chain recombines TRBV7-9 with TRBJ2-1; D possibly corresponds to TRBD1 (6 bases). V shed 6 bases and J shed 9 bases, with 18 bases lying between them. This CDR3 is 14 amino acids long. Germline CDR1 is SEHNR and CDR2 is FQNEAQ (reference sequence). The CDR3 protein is CASSLSRDTLEQFF. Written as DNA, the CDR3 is TGTGCCAGCAGTTTAAGCCGGGACACCCTTGAGCAGTTCTTC.

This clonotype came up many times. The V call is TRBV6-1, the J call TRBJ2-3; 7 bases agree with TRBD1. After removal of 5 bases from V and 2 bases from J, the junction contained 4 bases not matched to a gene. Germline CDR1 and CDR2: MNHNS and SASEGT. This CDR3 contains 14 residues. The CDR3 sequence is CASSPGQNTDTQYF. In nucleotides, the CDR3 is TGTGCCAGCAGTCCGGGACAGAACACAGATACGCAGTATTTT.

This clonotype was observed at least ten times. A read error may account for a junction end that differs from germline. The CDR3 region is CASTLTGGLDEQYF. CDR3 DNA: TGTGCCAGCACCTTGACAGGGGGATTAGACGAGCAGTACTTC. The chain recombines TRBV5-5 with TRBJ2-7, with 9 bases identical to TRBD1. The V gene's germline CDR1 is SGHKS and CDR2 YYEKEE (reference sequence). CDR3 length equals 14 residues.

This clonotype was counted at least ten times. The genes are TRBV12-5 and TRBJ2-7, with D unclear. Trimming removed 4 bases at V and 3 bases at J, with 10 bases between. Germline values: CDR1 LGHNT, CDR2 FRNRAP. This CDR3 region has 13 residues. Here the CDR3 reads CASGSTGSYEQYF. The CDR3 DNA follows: TGTGCTAGTGGTTCGACCGGTAGCTACGAGCAGTACTTC.

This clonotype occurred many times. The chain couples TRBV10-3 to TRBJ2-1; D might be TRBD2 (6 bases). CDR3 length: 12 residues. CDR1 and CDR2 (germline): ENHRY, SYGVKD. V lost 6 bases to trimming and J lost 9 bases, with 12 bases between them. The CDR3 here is CAISGSMGEQFF. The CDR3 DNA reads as TGTGCCATCAGCGGGAGTATGGGTGAGCAGTTCTTC.

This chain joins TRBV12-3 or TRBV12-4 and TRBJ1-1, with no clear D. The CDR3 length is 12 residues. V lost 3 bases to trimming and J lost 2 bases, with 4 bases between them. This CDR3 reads CASSLVNTEAFF. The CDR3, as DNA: TGTGCCAGCAGTTTGGTAAACACTGAAGCTTTCTTT.

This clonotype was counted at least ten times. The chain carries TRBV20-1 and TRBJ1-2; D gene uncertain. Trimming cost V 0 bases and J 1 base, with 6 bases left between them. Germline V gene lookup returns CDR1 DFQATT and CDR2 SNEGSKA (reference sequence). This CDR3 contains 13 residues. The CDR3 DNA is TGCAGTGCTAGAGATCCTCTTAACTATGGCTACACCTTC. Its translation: CSARDPLNYGYTF.

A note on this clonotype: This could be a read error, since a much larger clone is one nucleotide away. The CDR3 coding sequence is TGCAGCGTCAAGCGAGAAAGTCAGCCCCAGCATTTT. This encodes CSVKRESQPQHF. The chain combines TRBV29-1 with TRBJ1-5; D gene ambiguous. Per germline, CDR1 SQVTM and CDR2 ANQGSEA. CDR3 length equals 12 residues. V was shortened by 6 bases and J by 6 bases, with 12 bases between the two germline ends.

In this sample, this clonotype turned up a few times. CDR3 amino acids: CASSLALHLAGGHEQFF. CDR3 bases: TGTGCCAGCAGCTTAGCGCTTCACCTAGCGGGAGGCCATGAGCAGTTCTTC. The chain combines TRBV7-9 with TRBJ2-1; 11 bases align to TRBD2. V lost 0 bases, J lost 8 bases, and 9 bases stayed unmatched. This CDR3 has 17 residues. Per the germline V gene, CDR1 is SEHNR and CDR2 is FQNEAQ (reference sequence).

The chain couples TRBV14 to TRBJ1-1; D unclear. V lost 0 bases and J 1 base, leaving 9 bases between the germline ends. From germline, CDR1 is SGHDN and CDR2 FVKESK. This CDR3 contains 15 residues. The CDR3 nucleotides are TGTGCCAGCAGCCAAGATTGGGTATCGAACACTGAAGCTTTCTTT. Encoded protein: CASSQDWVSNTEAFF.

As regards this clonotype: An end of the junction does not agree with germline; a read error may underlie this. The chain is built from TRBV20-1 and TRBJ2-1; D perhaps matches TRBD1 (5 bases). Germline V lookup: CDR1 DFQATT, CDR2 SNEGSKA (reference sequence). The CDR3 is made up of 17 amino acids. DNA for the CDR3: TGCTGTGCTAGGGGAAGGACGGACCCAAACTCCTACAATGAGCAGTTCTTC. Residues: CCARGRTDPNSYNEQFF.

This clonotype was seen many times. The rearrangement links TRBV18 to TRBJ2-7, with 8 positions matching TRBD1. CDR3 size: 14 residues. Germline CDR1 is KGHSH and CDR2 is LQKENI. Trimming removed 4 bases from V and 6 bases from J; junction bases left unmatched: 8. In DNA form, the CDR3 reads TGTGCCAGCTCACTGGGACAGGCTGTTCGCGAGCAGTACTTC. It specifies CASSLGQAVREQYF.

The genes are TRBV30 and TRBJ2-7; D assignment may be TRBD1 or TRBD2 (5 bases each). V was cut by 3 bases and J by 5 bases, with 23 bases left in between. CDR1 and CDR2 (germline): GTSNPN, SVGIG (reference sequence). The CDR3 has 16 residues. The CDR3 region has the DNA TGTGCCTGGAGGGGAACGGGACGGGGACGAAAGGACGAGCAGTACTTC. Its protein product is CAWRGTGRGRKDEQYF.

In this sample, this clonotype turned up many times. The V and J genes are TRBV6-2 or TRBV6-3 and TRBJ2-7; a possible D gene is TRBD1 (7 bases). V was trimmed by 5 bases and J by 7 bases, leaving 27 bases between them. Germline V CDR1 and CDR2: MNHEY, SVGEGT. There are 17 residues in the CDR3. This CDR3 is CASSRPETGLAGGEQYF. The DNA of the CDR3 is TGTGCCAGCAGTCGACCTGAGACAGGGCTAGCCGGAGGGGAGCAGTACTTC.

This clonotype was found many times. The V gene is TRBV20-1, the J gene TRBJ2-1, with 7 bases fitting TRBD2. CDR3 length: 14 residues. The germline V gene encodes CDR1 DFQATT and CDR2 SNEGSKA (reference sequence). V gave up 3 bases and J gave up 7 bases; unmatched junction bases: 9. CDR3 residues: CSASQAAGENEQFF. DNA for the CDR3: TGCAGTGCTAGTCAAGCGGCGGGAGAGAATGAGCAGTTCTTC.

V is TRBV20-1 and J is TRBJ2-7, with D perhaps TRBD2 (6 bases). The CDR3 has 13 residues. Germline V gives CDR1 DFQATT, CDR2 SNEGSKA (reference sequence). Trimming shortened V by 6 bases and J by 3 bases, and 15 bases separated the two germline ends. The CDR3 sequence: CSARGSGGYEQYF. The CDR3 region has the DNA TGCAGTGCCCGTGGTAGCGGCGGCTACGAGCAGTACTTC.

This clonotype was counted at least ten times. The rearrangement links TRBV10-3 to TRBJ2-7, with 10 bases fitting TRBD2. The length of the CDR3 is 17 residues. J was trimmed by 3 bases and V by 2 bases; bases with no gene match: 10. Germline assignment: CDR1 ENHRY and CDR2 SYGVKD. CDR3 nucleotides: TGTGCCATCAGTGAGGGCCCCCCTAGCGGGAGTCTCTACGAGCAGTACTTC. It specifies CAISEGPPSGSLYEQYF.

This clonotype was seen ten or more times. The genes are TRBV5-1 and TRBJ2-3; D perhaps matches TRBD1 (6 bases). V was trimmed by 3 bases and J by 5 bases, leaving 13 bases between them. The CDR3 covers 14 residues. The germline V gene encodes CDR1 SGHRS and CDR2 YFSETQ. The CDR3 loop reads CASSSTGSGDTQYF. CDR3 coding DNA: TGCGCCAGCAGCTCCACAGGGTCCGGAGATACGCAGTATTTT.

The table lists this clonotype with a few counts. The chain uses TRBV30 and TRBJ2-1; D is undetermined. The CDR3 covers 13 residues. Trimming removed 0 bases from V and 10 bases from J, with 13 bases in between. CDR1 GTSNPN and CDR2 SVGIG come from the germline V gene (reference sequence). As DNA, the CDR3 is TGTGCCTGGAGTGTAGAAGCCCTCCAAGAGCAGTTCTTC. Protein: CAWSVEALQEQFF.

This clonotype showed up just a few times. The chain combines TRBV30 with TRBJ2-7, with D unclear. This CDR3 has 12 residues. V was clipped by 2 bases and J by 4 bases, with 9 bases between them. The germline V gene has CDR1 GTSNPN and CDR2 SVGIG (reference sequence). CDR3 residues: CAWSMGIYEQYF. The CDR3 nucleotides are TGTGCCTGGAGTATGGGGATATACGAGCAGTACTTC.

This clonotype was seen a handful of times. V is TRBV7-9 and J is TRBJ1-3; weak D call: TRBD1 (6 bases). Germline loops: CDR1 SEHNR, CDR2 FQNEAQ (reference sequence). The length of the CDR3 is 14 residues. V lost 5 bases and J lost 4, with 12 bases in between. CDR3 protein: CASSSRGLGNTIYF. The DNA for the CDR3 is TGTGCCAGCAGCAGCAGGGGTTTGGGAAACACCATATATTTT.

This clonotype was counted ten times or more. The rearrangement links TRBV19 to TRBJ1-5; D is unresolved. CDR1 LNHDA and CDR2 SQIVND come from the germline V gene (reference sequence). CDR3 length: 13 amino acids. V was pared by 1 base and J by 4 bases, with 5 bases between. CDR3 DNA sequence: TGTGCCAGTAGTATAGGGATAAATCAGCCCCAGCATTTT. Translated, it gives CASSIGINQPQHF.

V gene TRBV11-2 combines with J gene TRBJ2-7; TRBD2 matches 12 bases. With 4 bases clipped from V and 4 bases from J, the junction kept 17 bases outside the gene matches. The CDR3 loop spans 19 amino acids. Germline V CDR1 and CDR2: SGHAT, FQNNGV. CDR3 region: CASSSRGTTSGSPAYEQYF. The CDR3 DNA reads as TGTGCCAGCAGCTCACGCGGGACGACTAGCGGGAGCCCCGCGTACGAGCAGTACTTC.

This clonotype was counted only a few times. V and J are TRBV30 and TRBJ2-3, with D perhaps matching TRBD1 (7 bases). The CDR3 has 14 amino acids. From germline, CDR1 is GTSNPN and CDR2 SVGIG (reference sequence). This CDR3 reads CAGGQQGDRDTQYF. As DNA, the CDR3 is TGTGCTGGGGGGCAGCAGGGGGATAGAGATACGCAGTATTTT. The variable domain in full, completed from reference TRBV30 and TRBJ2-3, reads SQTIHQWPATLVQPVGSPLSLECTVEGTSNPNLYWYRQAAGRGLQLLFYSVGIGQISSEVPQNLSASRPQDRQFILSSKKLLLSDSGFYLCAGGQQGDRDTQYFGPGTRLTVL.